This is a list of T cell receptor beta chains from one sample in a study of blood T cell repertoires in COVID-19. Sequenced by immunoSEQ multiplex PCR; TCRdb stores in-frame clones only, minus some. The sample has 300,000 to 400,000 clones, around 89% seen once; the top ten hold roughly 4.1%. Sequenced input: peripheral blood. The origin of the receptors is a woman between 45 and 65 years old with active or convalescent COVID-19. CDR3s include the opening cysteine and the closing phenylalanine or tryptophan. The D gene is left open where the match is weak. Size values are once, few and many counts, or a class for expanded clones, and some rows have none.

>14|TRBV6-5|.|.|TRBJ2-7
CASSYVQGPGEQYF
TGTGCCAGCAGTTACGTTCAGGGGCCGGGGGAGCAGTACTTC
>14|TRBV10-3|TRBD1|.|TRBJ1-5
CAISPGQGDQPQHF
TGTGCCATCTCTCCGGGACAGGGCGATCAGCCCCAGCATTTT
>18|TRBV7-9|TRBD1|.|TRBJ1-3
CASSPAFGQDDAGNTIYF
TGTGCCAGCAGCCCCGCTTTTGGACAGGACGACGCTGGAAACACCATATATTTT
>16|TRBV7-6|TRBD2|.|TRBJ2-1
CASSRVASGTYNEQFF
TGTGCCAGCAGCCGCGTCGCAAGCGGGACGTACAATGAGCAGTTCTTC
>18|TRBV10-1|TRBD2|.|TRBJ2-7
CASSDWRERIQKEYEQYF
TGCGCCAGCAGTGACTGGCGGGAGAGGATACAAAAGGAGTACGAGCAGTACTTC
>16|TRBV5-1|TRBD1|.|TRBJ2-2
CASSLDVGGITGELFF
TGCGCCAGCAGCTTGGATGTAGGGGGCATAACCGGGGAGCTGTTTTTT
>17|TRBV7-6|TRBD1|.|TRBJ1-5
CASSLASGQGVSQPQHF
TGTGCCAGCAGCTTAGCCTCAGGACAGGGGGTTTCTCAGCCCCAGCATTTT
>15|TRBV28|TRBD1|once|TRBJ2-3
CASIPPAGGADTQYF
TGTGCCAGCATCCCCCCCGCAGGGGGCGCAGATACGCAGTATTTT
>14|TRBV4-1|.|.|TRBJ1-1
CASSHIQGRTEAFF
TGCGCCAGCAGCCACATACAGGGACGCACTGAAGCTTTCTTT
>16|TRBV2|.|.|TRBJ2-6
CASSKGQYSGANVLTF
TGTGCCAGCAGTAAAGGACAGTACTCTGGGGCCAACGTCCTGACTTTC
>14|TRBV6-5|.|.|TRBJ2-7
CASSYGERHYEQYF
TGTGCCAGCAGTTACGGGGAGAGACACTACGAGCAGTACTTC
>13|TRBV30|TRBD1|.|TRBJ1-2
CACTQGAEGGYTF
TGTGCCTGCACACAGGGGGCAGAAGGTGGCTACACCTTC
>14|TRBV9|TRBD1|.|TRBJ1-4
CASSVGTGSEKLFF
TGTGCCAGCAGCGTAGGGACAGGGAGTGAAAAACTGTTTTTT